These T cell receptor beta chains were read from a single sample in a study of T cell responses to AZD1222 COVID-19 vaccine. The assay was immunoSEQ multiplex PCR, and TCRdb's table has in-frame clones only and misses some. The sample lists around 100,000 clones; around 83% were seen once. The material was peripheral blood, obtained on day 0 of AZD1222 vaccination. Receptors originate from an adult in good health. Each CDR3 is given with its conserved first and last residue. D genes are given only for firm matches. Size tells how often a clone was seen (once, few, many) or the class of an expanded clone, and some rows leave it out.

CDR3 protein	CDR3 DNA	clone size	V gene	J gene	D gene
CAISVNTQGYYGYTF	TGTGCCATCAGTGTCAACACCCAGGGGTATTATGGCTACACCTTC	.	TRBV10-3	TRBJ1-2	.
CASSTGTSGTYEQYF	TGTGCCAGCAGTACCGGGACTAGCGGCACCTACGAGCAGTACTTC	.	TRBV6-5	TRBJ2-7	TRBD2
CASSFWETTNEKLFF	TGTGCCAGCAGCTTTTGGGAAACAACTAATGAAAAACTGTTTTTT	.	TRBV7-2	TRBJ1-4	.
CASSLAPTITPSTDTQYF	TGTGCCAGCAGCTTAGCGCCCACAATAACACCTAGCACAGATACGCAGTATTTT	.	TRBV7-3	TRBJ2-3	.
CASSLAHRVYEQYF	TGTGCCAGCAGCTTAGCACACAGGGTCTACGAGCAGTACTTC	.	TRBV7-8	TRBJ2-7	.
CASSYFTGDQPQHF	TGTGCCAGCAGTTACTTCACCGGGGATCAGCCCCAGCATTTT	.	TRBV6-2/TRBV6-3	TRBJ1-5	.
CASRGQGGTGELFF	TGTGCCAGCAGGGGACAGGGGGGGACCGGGGAGCTGTTTTTT	.	TRBV28	TRBJ2-2	TRBD1
CASSPGGAGAGELFF	TGTGCCAGCAGCCCGGGGGGGGCCGGCGCCGGGGAGCTGTTTTTT	.	TRBV7-2	TRBJ2-2	TRBD2
CASSDPQGAGEKLFF	TGTGCCAGCAGTGACCCACAGGGGGCTGGTGAAAAACTGTTTTTT	few	TRBV25-1	TRBJ1-4	TRBD1
CASSFINGIPPNEKLFF	TGTGCCAGCAGTTTCATTAATGGAATCCCCCCTAATGAAAAACTGTTTTTT	.	TRBV27	TRBJ1-4	.
CASSPDRGGSYTF	TGTGCCAGCAGCCCTGACAGGGGTGGGAGCTACACCTTC	.	TRBV28	TRBJ1-2	TRBD1
CATAGQGGNTIYF	TGTGCCACCGCGGGACAGGGGGGAAACACCATATATTTT	once	TRBV6-5	TRBJ1-3	TRBD1
CASSGQGAGSLHF	TGTGCCAGCAGTGGACAGGGGGCAGGATCCCTCCACTTT	.	TRBV27	TRBJ1-6	TRBD1